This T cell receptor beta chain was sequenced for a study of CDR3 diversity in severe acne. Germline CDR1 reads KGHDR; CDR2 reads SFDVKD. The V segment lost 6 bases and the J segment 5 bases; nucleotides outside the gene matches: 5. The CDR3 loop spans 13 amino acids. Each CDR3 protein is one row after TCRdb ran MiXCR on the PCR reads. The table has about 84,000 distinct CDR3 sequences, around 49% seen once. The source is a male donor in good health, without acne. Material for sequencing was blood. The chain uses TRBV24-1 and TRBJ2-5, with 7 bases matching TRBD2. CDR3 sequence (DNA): TGTGCCACCAGTCTATCGGGAGGTGAGACCCAGTACTTC. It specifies CATSLSGGETQYF.